This T cell receptor (beta chain) was profiled in a study of cytomegalovirus exposure and HLA in healthy donors. General study results and limits: Common viral pathogens were later found to be apparently linked to several of the most significant clusters.

Trimming shortened V by 3 bases and J by 6 bases, and 16 bases separated the two germline ends. The germline gives CDR1 SNHLY, CDR2 FYNNEI. This CDR3 region has 15 residues. The PCR employed 60 Vbeta primers together with 13 Jbeta primers. The table came from immunoSEQ multiplex PCR; TCRdb's copy has only in-frame clones and leaves some out. In the table there are about 190,000 clones, roughly 73% of which are singletons. Note on this clone: Its antigen is unknown.

This TCR was sampled from a woman in her thirties in good health and CMV-seronegative. Source material: PBMCs. This chain uses TRBV2 with TRBJ2-3; TRBD2 is a possible D gene (5 bases). The CDR3 region has the DNA TGTGCCAGCAGTGAGGGTGGCCGGGGAAGGGATACGCAGTATTTT. It translates to CASSEGGRGRDTQYF.